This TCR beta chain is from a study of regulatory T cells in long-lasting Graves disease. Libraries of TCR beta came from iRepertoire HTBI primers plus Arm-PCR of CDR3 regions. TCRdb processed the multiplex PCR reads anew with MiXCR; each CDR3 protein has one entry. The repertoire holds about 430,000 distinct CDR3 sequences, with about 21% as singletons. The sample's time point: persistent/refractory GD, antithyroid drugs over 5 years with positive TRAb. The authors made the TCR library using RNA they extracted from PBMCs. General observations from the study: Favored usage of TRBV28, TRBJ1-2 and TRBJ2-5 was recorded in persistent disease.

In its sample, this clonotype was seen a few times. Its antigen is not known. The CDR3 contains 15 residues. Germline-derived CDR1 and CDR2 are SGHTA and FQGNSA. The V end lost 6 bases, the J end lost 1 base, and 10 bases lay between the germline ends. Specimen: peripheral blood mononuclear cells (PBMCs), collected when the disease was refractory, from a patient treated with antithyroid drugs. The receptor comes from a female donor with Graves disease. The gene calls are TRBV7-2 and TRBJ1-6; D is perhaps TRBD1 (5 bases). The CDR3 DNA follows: TGTGCCAGCAGTTGGGACGGGTCCTATAATTCACCCCTCCACTTT. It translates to CASSWDGSYNSPLHF.